This T cell receptor (beta chain) was obtained from a study of cytomegalovirus exposure and HLA in healthy donors. Germline loops: CDR1 MNHEY, CDR2 SMNVEV (reference sequence). The CDR3 runs to 15 residues. Between the trimmed V and J ends, which lost 2 bases and 2 bases, there was a span of 13 bases. The PCR used 60 Vbeta and 13 Jbeta primers. Original processing methods: It was a later analysis that counted roughly 80 million unique TCR beta chains, of which 9.5 million to 14 million were shared. TCRdb's copy holds only in-frame clones and misses some; the assay was immunoSEQ multiplex PCR. That table supplies the V and J calls and clone size; D and trimming were determined from the DNA. Of 110,000 or so clones in the sample, about 72% were seen once.

This sequence originates from a man between 50 and 59 years old in good health and CMV-seropositive. Sequencing was performed on PBMCs. V gene TRBV27 combines with J gene TRBJ2-7; D is undetermined. CDR3 DNA: TGTGCCAGCAGTTTAGGTGTCCGGCGGACCTACGAGCAGTACTTC. Amino acid sequence: CASSLGVRRTYEQYF.